Listed below are T cell receptor beta chains from one sample, sequenced in a study of regulatory and conventional T cells in RAG deficiency. Repertoires were generated with immunoSEQ multiplex PCR, while TCRdb's copy carries only in-frame clones and drops some. The sample includes approximately 35,000 clones, 76% of them seen just once. These data are also associated with another study on regulatory T cells.

Sequenced: CD4+ effector T cells sorted from blood. These receptors all stem from a human donor in good health. Each CDR3 is given with its conserved first and last residue. Fields, in order: CDR3 DNA, CDR3 protein, J gene, V gene, clone size, CDR3 length, D gene. A D gene is named only where the DNA matches it firmly. Only part of the rows carry a size: once, few, many, or a class if the clone is expanded.

TGTGCCAGCAGTTACACTACAGGGGGCTACACCTTC,CASSYTTGGYTF,TRBJ1-2,TRBV6-5,NA,12,NA
TGTGCCAGCAGTGAGGGGACAGGGAGCCCCTACGAGCAGTACTTC,CASSEGTGSPYEQYF,TRBJ2-7,TRBV25-1,NA,15,TRBD1
TGCGCCAGCAGCTTGGATTCAGGGGGCGCCTCTGGAAACACCATATATTTT,CASSLDSGGASGNTIYF,TRBJ1-3,TRBV5-1,few,17,TRBD1
TGCGCCAGCTTCCGACAGGGGAGGGTTGGGGAGACCCAGTACTTC,CASFRQGRVGETQYF,TRBJ2-5,TRBV5-1,once,15,NA
TGTGCCACCAGCAGAGCAGGACAGGGAAATGAAAAACTGTTTTTT,CATSRAGQGNEKLFF,TRBJ1-4,TRBV15,NA,15,TRBD1
TGTGCCAGCAGTTCGGGACAGGGGGTGCGAGGCTACACCTTC,CASSSGQGVRGYTF,TRBJ1-2,TRBV28,NA,14,TRBD1
TGTGCCAGCAGTATCGGAGGGGGACAAGGGGGTGAGCAGTTCTTC,CASSIGGGQGGEQFF,TRBJ2-1,TRBV6-6,NA,15,NA
TGTGCCAGCAGCCAAAACACCGGGGAGCTGTTTTTT,CASSQNTGELFF,TRBJ2-2,TRBV5-6,NA,12,NA
TGTGCCAGCTCACCACGGACAGGGCCCGGGGAGCTGTTTTTT,CASSPRTGPGELFF,TRBJ2-2,TRBV18,NA,14,TRBD1
TGTGCCAGCAGCTTAGGCAGGACGGGGGTTGAGACCCAGTACTTC,CASSLGRTGVETQYF,TRBJ2-5,TRBV7-3,NA,15,NA